This T cell receptor (beta chain) was profiled in a study of T cells in Graves' hyperthyroidism and ophthalmopathy. There are 14 residues in the CDR3. From germline, CDR1 is DFQATT and CDR2 SNEGSKA (reference sequence). V shed 4 bases and J 4 bases; nucleotides not matched to a gene: 4. This clonotype was seen repeatedly, ten times or more. Regions amplified from RNA transcripts were the TCR beta CDR3 regions. Researchers ran a first-round RT-PCR on the TCR CDR3 using the HTBI primer set. MiXCR, run by TCRdb on the multiplex PCR reads, gives a single entry per CDR3 protein. The data show a few hundred thousand distinct CDR3 sequences, with 15% to 20% seen just once and approximately 30% held by the top ten.

This sequence was found in a woman aged 25 to 39 with Graves' ophthalmopathy. This chain joins TRBV20-1 and TRBJ2-5, with TRBD2 identical over 12 bases. The specimen was blood. CDR3 amino acids: CSAIRTSGIETQYF. DNA for the CDR3: TGCAGTGCTATAAGGACTAGCGGGATAGAGACCCAGTACTTC.